This entry describes one T cell receptor (beta chain). TCRdb reprocessed the 5' RACE reads with MiXCR, giving one entry per CDR3 protein. The table lists about 50,000 distinct CDR3 sequences, 25% to 30% of them singletons. The V gene's germline CDR1 is DFQATT and CDR2 SNEGSKA (reference sequence). The CDR3 sequence is 15 residues long. The ends lost 0 bases at V and 8 bases at J; junction bases unmatched: 8. The sequenced sample consisted of naive CD4+ T cells sorted from blood. Subset noted: naive CD4+ T cells, CD4+CD45RA+CD25-. The rearrangement joins TRBV20-1 to TRBJ1-4; 8 bases match TRBD1. The receptor's source is a female donor with breast cancer. The CDR3 DNA follows: TGCAGTGCTAGAGATCCGACAGGGGTTGACGAAAAACTGTTTTTT. Translated: CSARDPTGVDEKLFF.